Listed here is a single T cell receptor (beta chain). Its antigen is not known. TCRbeta libraries were built with three rounds of nested PCR, modified from ARM-PCR. MiXCR was run by TCRdb on the multiplex PCR reads, yielding one entry per CDR3 protein. Of more than 85,000 distinct CDR3 sequences detected, 61% appear once; the ten largest clones hold approximately 15%. This specimen comes from a study of tumor and adjacent non-tumor tissue in lung cancer. At the level of the study: On average, productive TCRbeta reads reached about 4.4 million per sample.

This sample's RNA came from whole unsorted tissue. General study findings and limits: In normal lung, the top 100 clones were significantly more dominant than in tumor. Significantly higher TCR diversity was found in tumor than normal lung. Tumor TCR diversity, when higher, was linked to shorter survival.

The receptor was derived from a man between 65 and 85 years old with non-small cell lung cancer. The sequenced material came from lung tumor tissue.

The CDR3 DNA reads as TGCAGCGCCTTGGGCAGGGGATATGATGGCTACACCTTC. It encodes CSALGRGYDGYTF. J is TRBJ1-2 and V is TRBV29-1; tentative D call: TRBD1 (6 bases). CDR3 length: 13 residues. Trimming took off 7 bases at V and 6 bases at J, with 18 bases between the two ends. Germline assignment: CDR1 SQVTM and CDR2 ANQGSEA.